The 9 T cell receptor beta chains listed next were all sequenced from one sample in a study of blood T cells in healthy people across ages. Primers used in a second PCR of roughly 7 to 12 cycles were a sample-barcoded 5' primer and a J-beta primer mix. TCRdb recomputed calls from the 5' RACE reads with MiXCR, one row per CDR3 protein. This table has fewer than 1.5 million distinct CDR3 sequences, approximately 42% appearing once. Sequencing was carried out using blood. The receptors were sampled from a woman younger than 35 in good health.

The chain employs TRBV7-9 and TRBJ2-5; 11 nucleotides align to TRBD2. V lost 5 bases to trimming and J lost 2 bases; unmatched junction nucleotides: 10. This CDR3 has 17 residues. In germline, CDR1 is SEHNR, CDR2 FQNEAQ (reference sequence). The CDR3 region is CASSPGTSGTFQETQYF. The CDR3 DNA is TGTGCCAGCAGCCCCGGGACTAGCGGAACCTTTCAAGAGACCCAGTACTTC.

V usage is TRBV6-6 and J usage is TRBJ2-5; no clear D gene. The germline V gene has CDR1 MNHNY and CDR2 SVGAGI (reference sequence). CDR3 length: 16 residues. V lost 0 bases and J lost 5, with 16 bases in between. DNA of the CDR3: TGTGCCAGCAGTTACTCGGGATCGGACGTCGGGGAGACCCAGTACTTC. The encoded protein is CASSYSGSDVGETQYF.

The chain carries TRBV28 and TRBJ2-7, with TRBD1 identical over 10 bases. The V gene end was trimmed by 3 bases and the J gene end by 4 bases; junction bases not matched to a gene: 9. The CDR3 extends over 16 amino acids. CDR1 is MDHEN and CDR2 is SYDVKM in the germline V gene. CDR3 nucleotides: TGTGCCAGCAGTTTTAGGTTCGGACAGGGGGATTACGAGCAGTACTTC. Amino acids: CASSFRFGQGDYEQYF.

The CDR3 nucleotides are TGTGCCAGCAGTGTTTTCACCGGGGAGCTGTTTTTT. It is translated as CASSVFTGELFF. The rearrangement joins TRBV6-1 to TRBJ2-2; D unresolved. With 4 bases removed from V and 4 bases from J, the gap between germline ends came to 4 bases. CDR1 MNHNS and CDR2 SASEGT come from the germline V gene. The CDR3 contains 12 residues.

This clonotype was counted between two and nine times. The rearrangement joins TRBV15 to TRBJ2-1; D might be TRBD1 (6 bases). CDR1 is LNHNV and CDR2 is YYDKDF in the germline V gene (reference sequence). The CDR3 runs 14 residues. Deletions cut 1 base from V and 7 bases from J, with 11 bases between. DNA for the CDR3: TGTGCCACCAGCAGAGCGCAGGGGCAGAATGAGCAGTTCTTC. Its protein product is CATSRAQGQNEQFF.

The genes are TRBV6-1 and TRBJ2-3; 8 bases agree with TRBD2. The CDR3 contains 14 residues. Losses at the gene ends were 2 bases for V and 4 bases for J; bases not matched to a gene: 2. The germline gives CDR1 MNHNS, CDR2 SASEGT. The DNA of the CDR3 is TGTGCCAGCAGTGAAAGCGGGGGCGCAGATACGCAGTATTTT. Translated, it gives CASSESGGADTQYF.

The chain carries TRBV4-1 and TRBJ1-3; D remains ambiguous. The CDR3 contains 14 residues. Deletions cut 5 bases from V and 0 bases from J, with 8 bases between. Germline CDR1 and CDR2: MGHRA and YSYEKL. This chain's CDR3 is CASSRESSGNTIYF. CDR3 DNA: TGCGCCAGCAGCAGAGAGAGCTCTGGAAACACCATATATTTT.

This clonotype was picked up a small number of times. The CDR3 bases are TGTGCCAGCAGCCAAGATGGGGGGAGGTCCGACGAGCAGTACTTC. Protein sequence: CASSQDGGRSDEQYF. The chain joins TRBV3-1 to TRBJ2-7; D may be TRBD2 (6 bases). The CDR3 is 15 residues long. The germline V and J ends were trimmed by 0 bases and 5 bases, with 14 bases remaining between them. From germline, CDR1 is LGHDT and CDR2 YNNKEL (reference sequence).

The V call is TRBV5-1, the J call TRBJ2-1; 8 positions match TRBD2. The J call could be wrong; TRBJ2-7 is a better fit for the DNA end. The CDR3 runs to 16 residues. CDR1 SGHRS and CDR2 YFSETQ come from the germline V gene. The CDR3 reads CASSWTGGGWDNEQYF. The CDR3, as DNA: TGCGCCAGCAGCTGGACCGGGGGGGGTTGGGACAATGAGCAGTACTTC.